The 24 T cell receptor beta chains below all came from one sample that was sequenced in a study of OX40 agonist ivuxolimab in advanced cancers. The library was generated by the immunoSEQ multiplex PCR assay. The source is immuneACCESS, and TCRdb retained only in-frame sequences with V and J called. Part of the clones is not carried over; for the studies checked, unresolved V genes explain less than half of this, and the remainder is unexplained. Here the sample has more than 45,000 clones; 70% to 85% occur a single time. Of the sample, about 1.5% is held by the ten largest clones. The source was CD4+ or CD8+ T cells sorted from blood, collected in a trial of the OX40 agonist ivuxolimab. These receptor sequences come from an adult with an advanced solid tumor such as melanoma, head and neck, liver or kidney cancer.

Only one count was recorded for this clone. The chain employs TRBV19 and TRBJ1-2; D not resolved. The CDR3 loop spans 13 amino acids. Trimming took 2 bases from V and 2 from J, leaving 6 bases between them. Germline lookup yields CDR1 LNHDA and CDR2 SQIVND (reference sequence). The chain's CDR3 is CASSIRENYGYTF. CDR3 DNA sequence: TGTGCCAGTAGTATACGAGAAAACTATGGCTACACCTTC. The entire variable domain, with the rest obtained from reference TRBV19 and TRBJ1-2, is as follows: DGGITQSPKYLFRKEGQNVTLSCEQNLNHDAMYWYRQDPGQGLRLIYYSQIVNDFQKGDIAEGYSVSREKKESFPLTVTSAQKNPTAFYLCASSIRENYGYTFGSGTRLTVV.

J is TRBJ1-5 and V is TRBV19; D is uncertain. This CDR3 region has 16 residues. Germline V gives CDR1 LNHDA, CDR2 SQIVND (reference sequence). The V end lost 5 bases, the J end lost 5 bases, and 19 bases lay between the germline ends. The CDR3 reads CASSLPFDAYYQPQHF. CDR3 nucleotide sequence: TGTGCCAGTAGTCTCCCCTTCGATGCCTATTATCAGCCCCAGCATTTT.

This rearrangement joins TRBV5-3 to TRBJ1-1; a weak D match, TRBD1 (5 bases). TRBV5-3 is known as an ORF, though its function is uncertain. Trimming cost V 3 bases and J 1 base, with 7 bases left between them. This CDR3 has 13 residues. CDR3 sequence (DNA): TGTGCCAGAAGCTCAGGACAGAACACTGAAGCTTTCTTT. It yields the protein CARSSGQNTEAFF.

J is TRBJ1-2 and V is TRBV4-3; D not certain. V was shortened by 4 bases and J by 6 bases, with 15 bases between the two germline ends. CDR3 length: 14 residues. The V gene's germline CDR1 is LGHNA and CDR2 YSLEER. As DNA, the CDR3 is TGCGCCAGCAGCCGCCGTGAGGCCGCTGATGGCTACACCTTC. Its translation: CASSRREAADGYTF.

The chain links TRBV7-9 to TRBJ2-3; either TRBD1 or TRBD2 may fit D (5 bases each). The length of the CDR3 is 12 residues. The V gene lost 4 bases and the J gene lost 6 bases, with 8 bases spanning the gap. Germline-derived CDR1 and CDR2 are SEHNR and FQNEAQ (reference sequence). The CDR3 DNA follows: TGTGCCAGCAGCTGGGGGACGGATACGCAGTATTTT. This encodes CASSWGTDTQYF.

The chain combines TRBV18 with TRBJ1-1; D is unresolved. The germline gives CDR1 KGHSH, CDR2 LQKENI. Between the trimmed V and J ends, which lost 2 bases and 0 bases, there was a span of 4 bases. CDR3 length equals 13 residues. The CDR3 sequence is CASSPEMNTEAFF. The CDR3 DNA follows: TGTGCCAGCTCACCAGAGATGAACACTGAAGCTTTCTTT.

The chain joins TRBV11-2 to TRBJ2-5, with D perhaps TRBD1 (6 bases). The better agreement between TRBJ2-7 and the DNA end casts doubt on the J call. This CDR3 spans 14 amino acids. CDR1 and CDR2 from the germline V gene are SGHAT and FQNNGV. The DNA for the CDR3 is TGTGCCAGCAGCTTAAAAACAGGGCCTCACGAGCAGTACTTC. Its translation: CASSLKTGPHEQYF.

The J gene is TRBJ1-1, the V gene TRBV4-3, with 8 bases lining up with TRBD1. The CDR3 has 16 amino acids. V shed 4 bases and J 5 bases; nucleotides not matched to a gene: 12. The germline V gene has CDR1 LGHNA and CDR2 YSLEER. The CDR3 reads CASSPRGRGQQTEAFF. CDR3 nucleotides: TGCGCCAGCAGCCCGAGGGGCAGGGGGCAGCAAACTGAAGCTTTCTTT.

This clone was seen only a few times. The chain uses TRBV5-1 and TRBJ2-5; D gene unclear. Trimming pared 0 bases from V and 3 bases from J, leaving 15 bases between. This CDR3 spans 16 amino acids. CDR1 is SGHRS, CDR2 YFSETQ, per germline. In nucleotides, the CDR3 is TGCGCCAGCAGCTTGGATCGGGCGGATCATAAAGAGACCCAGTACTTC. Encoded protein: CASSLDRADHKETQYF.

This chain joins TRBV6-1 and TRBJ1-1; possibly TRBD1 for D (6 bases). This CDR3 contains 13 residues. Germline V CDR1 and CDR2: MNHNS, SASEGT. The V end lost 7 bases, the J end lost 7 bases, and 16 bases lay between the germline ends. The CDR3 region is CASTPRGDIEAFF. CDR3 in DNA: TGTGCCAGCACCCCGAGGGGGGACATTGAAGCTTTCTTT.

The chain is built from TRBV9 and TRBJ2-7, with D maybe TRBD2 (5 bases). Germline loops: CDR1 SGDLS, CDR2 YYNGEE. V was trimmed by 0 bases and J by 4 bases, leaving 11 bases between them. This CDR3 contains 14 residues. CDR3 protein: CASSVGRGRYEQYF. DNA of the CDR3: TGTGCCAGCAGCGTAGGGAGAGGGCGATACGAGCAGTACTTC.

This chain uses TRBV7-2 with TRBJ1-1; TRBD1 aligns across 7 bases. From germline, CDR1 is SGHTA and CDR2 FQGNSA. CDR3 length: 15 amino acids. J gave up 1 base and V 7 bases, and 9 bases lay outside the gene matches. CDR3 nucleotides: TGTGCCAGCACCAATAGGGGGCGAGGGAACACTGAAGCTTTCTTT. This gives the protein CASTNRGRGNTEAFF.

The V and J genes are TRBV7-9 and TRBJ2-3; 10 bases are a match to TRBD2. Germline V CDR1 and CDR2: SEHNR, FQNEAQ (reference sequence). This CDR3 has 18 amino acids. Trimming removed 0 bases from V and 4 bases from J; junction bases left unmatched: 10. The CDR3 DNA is TGTGCCAGCAGCTTAGCGCCCGCTAGCGGGGGTAGGGCAGATACGCAGTATTTT. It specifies CASSLAPASGGRADTQYF.

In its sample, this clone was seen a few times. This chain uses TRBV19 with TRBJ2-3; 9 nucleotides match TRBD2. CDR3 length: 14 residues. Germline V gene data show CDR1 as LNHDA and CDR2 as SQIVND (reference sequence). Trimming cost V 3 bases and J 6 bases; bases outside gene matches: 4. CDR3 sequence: CASSIGTSIDTQYF. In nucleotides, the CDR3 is TGTGCCAGTAGTATTGGGACTAGCATTGATACGCAGTATTTT.

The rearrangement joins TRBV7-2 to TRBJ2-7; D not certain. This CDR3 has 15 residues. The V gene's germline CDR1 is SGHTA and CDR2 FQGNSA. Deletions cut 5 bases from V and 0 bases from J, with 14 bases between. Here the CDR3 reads CASSPQVGPSYEQYF. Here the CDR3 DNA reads TGTGCCAGCAGCCCACAAGTAGGCCCCTCCTACGAGCAGTACTTC.

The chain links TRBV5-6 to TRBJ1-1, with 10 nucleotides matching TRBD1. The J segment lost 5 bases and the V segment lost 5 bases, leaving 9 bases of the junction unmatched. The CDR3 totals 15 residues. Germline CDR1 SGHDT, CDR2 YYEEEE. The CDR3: CASRRRQGAMTEAFF. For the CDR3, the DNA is TGTGCCAGCAGACGTAGACAGGGGGCTATGACTGAAGCTTTCTTT. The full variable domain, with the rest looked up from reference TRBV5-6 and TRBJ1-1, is DAGVTQSPTHLIKTRGQQVTLRCSPKSGHDTVSWYQQALGQGPQFIFQYYEEEERQRGNFPDRFSGHQFPNYSSELNVNALLLGDSALYLCASRRRQGAMTEAFFGQGTRLTVV.

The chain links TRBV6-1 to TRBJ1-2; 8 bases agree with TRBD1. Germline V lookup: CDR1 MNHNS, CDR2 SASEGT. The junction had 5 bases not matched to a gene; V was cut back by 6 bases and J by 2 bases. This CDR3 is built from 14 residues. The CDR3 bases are TGTGCCAGCAGAGACAGGGGCGTAAACTATGGCTACACCTTC. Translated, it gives CASRDRGVNYGYTF.

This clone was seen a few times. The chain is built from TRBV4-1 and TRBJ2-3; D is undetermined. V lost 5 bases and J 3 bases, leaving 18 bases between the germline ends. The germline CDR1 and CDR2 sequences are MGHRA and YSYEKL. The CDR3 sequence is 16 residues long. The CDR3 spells CASSYTHGRKTDTQYF. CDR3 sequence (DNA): TGCGCCAGCAGCTACACCCATGGTCGGAAGACAGATACGCAGTATTTT.

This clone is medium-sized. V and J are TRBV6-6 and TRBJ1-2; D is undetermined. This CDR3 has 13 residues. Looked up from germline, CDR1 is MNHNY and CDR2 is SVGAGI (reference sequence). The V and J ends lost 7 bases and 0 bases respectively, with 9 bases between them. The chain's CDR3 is CASKENSNYGYTF. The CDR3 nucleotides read TGTGCCAGCAAAGAGAATTCTAACTATGGCTACACCTTC.

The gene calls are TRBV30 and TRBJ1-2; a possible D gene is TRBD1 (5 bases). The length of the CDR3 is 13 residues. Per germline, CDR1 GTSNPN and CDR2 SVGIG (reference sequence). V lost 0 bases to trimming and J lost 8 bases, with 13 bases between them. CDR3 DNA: TGTGCCTGGAGTGTAGTGGGACCGAGAGGCTACACCTTC. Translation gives CAWSVVGPRGYTF.

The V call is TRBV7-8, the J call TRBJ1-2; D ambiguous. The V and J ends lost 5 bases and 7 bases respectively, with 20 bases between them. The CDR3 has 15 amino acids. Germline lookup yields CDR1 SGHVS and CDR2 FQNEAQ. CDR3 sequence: CASSPRALGSGGYTF. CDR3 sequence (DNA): TGTGCCAGCAGCCCCAGAGCGCTGGGCTCCGGTGGCTACACCTTC.

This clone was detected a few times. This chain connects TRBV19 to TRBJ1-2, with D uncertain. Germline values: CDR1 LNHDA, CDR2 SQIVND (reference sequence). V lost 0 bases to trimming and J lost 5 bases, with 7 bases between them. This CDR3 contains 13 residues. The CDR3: CASSIDTEYGYTF. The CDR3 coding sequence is TGTGCCAGTAGTATAGACACCGAGTATGGCTACACCTTC.

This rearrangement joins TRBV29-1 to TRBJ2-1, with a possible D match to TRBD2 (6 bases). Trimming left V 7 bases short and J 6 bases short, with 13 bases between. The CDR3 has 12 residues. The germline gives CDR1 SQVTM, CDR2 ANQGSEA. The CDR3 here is CSARAGANEQFF. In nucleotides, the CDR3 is TGCAGCGCCCGAGCGGGTGCCAATGAGCAGTTCTTC.

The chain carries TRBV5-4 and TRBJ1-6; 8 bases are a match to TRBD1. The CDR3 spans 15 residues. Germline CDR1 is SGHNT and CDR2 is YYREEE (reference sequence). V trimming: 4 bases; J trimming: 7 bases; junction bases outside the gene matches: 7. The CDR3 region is CASSRGTGSNSPLHF. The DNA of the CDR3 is TGTGCCAGCAGCCGTGGGACAGGCTCAAATTCACCCCTCCACTTT.